This T cell receptor (beta chain) was retrieved from a study of T cells in Graves' hyperthyroidism and ophthalmopathy. Pregnant or lactating patients were excluded, as were those with uncontrolled infection or other autoimmune disease. With 1 base removed from V and 7 bases from J, the gap between germline ends came to 9 bases. The CDR3 is 12 amino acids. Germline V lookup: CDR1 SGHKS, CDR2 YYEKEE (reference sequence). Study-wide results and limits: Most thyroid clonotypes expanded above 0.001 were also detected in blood. It was a median roughly 6.5 months before onset that the model predicted ophthalmopathy.

As for this clonotype: Its matching antigen is unknown.

The CDR3 regions of TCR beta were amplified from RNA transcripts. First-round RT-PCR with HTBI primers amplified the TCR CDR3 region. TCRdb re-derived calls from the multiplex PCR reads in MiXCR, one entry per CDR3 protein. The repertoire consists of about 200,000 distinct CDR3 sequences, with around 18% occurring once and the leading ten covering roughly 44%. The sequence was collected from a man between 40 and 49 years old with Graves' hyperthyroidism. The rearrangement joins TRBV5-5 to TRBJ2-7; D not resolved. The sequencing sample was made of blood. The CDR3, as DNA: TGTGCCAGCAGCTTGACCGAACCTGAGCAGTACTTC. Residues: CASSLTEPEQYF.